Sequencing of this TCR beta chain was carried out in a study of cytotoxic CD8 clonotypes in ibrutinib-treated CLL. V was clipped by 8 bases and J by 0 bases, with 9 bases between them. Germline V gene lookup returns CDR1 SGHRS and CDR2 YFSETQ. The CDR3 loop spans 13 amino acids. Here immunoSEQ multiplex PCR was the method, and the copy in TCRdb shows in-frame clones only, minus some. The sample lists 150,000 to 200,000 clones; approximately 91% were seen once. The V call is TRBV5-1, the J call TRBJ1-3; no clear D gene. The sequence was collected from a human donor with chronic lymphocytic leukemia. This specimen was PBMCs, taken at disease progression, from a patient treated with ibrutinib. The CDR3 loop reads CASCVDSGNTIYF. CDR3 in DNA: TGCGCCAGTTGTGTGGACTCTGGAAACACCATATATTTT.